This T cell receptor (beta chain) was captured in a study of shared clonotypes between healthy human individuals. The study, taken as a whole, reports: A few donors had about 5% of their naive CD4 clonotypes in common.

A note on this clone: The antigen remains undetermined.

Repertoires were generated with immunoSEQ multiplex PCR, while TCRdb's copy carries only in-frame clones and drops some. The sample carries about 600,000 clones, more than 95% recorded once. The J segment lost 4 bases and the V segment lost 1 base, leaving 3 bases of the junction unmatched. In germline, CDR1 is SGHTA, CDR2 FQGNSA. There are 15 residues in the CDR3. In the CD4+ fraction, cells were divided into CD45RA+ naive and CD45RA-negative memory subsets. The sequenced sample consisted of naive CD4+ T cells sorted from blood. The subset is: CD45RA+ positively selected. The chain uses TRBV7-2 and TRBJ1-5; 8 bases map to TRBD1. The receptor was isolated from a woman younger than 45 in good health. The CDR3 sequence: CASSLGTGTNQPQHF. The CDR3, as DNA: TGTGCCAGCAGCTTAGGGACAGGGACTAATCAGCCCCAGCATTTT.